The 25 T cell receptor beta chains in this list originate from one sample, sequenced in a study of blood T cell repertoires in COVID-19. The method was immunoSEQ multiplex PCR; TCRdb's version includes in-frame clones alone and lacks a portion of them. The data hold approximately 100,000 clones, with 91% observed a single time. Sequences were obtained from peripheral blood. The receptors stem from a human donor in a cohort sampled during active COVID-19.

This chain joins TRBV19 and TRBJ1-2; tentatively, D is TRBD1 (5 bases). The CDR3 is 13 amino acids. Germline loops: CDR1 LNHDA, CDR2 SQIVND (reference sequence). The germline V and J ends were trimmed by 3 bases and 8 bases, with 13 bases remaining between them. The CDR3 reads CASSIFGGGGYTF. CDR3 DNA: TGTGCCAGTAGTATTTTCGGCGGGGGAGGCTACACCTTC.

This chain links TRBV13 with TRBJ2-7; a weak D match, TRBD1 (5 bases). The CDR3 length is 13 residues. The V gene lost 3 bases and the J gene lost 5 bases, with 11 bases spanning the gap. Per the germline V gene, CDR1 is PRHDT and CDR2 is FYEKMQ (reference sequence). The DNA for the CDR3 is TGTGCCAGCAGCTTCAGGGATTTAAACGAGCAGTACTTC. As protein: CASSFRDLNEQYF.

The chain has TRBV6-6 and TRBJ1-5, with 8 bases lining up with TRBD1. V shed 5 bases, J shed 2 bases, and the junction held 11 bases outside the gene matches. CDR3 length: 17 residues. Germline lookup yields CDR1 MNHNY and CDR2 SVGAGI (reference sequence). CDR3 coding DNA: TGTGCCAGCAGTCCCCAAATTCTGGACAGGGGCAATCAGCCCCAGCATTTT. Residues: CASSPQILDRGNQPQHF.

The chain couples TRBV15 to TRBJ2-3; possibly TRBD2 for D (6 bases). CDR3 length equals 17 residues. Germline CDR1 LNHNV, CDR2 YYDKDF (reference sequence). V shed 3 bases and J shed 3 bases, with 19 bases lying between them. This chain's CDR3 is CATSRVRGSSLTDTQYF. The DNA for the CDR3 is TGTGCCACCAGCAGGGTTCGGGGGAGTAGTTTAACAGATACGCAGTATTTT.

The chain uses TRBV6-4 and TRBJ1-5; D perhaps matches TRBD1 (5 bases). Germline values: CDR1 MRHNA, CDR2 SNTAGT. The CDR3 covers 15 residues. Trimming removed 9 bases at V and 1 base at J, with 16 bases between. The CDR3 region has the DNA TGTGCCAGGCTTCATGGGGCGCCGAGCAATCAGCCCCAGCATTTT. Amino acid sequence: CARLHGAPSNQPQHF.

The rearrangement joins TRBV19 to TRBJ1-5; TRBD1 matches 11 bases. Trimming took 5 bases from V and 5 from J; bases not matched to a gene: 5. CDR1 is LNHDA, CDR2 SQIVND, per germline (reference sequence). This CDR3 has 15 residues. In nucleotides, the CDR3 is TGTGCCAGTAGTTCCCGGGACAGGGGGTATCAGCCCCAGCATTTT. It codes for CASSSRDRGYQPQHF.

The chain carries TRBV12-5 and TRBJ1-1; 7 bases are shared with TRBD1. Looked up from germline, CDR1 is LGHNT and CDR2 is FRNRAP. This CDR3 comprises 17 residues. The V segment lost 0 bases and the J segment 1 base; nucleotides outside the gene matches: 8. CDR3 sequence reads: CASGLVPLTGSNTEAFF. CDR3 sequence (DNA): TGTGCTAGTGGTTTGGTACCCTTGACAGGGTCGAACACTGAAGCTTTCTTT.

The gene calls are TRBV3-1 (or the pseudogene TRBV3-2) and TRBJ2-1; 9 nucleotides line up with TRBD2. CDR1 and CDR2 from the germline V gene are LGHDT and YNNKEL (reference sequence). The CDR3 extends over 15 amino acids. V trimming: 3 bases; J trimming: 7 bases; junction bases outside the gene matches: 7. CDR3 residues: CASSQRGGQGNEQFF. Here the CDR3 DNA reads TGTGCCAGCAGCCAGCGGGGGGGCCAGGGAAATGAGCAGTTCTTC.

The CDR3 sequence is CASSEQNGVLGEEKLFF. CDR3 DNA sequence: TGCGCCAGCAGCGAACAGAACGGGGTCCTGGGTGAGGAAAAACTGTTTTTT. The chain employs TRBV4-3 and TRBJ1-4; D is uncertain. The CDR3 is made up of 17 amino acids. Deletions cut 5 bases from V and 8 bases from J, with 24 bases between. Germline assignment: CDR1 LGHNA and CDR2 YSLEER.

The rearrangement joins TRBV5-4 to TRBJ1-1; no firm D call. The CDR3 has 14 amino acids. Trimming shortened V by 5 bases and J by 1 base, and 12 bases separated the two germline ends. Germline V gives CDR1 SGHNT, CDR2 YYREEE (reference sequence). The CDR3 sequence: CASSPEVRNTEAFF. CDR3 coding DNA: TGTGCCAGCAGTCCGGAGGTGAGGAACACTGAAGCTTTCTTT.

The count of this clone is one. The chain uses TRBV28 and TRBJ1-5; possibly TRBD1 for D (6 bases). This CDR3 contains 15 residues. Germline V gives CDR1 MDHEN, CDR2 SYDVKM. Between the trimmed V and J ends, which lost 5 bases and 3 bases, there was a span of 14 bases. CDR3 in amino acids: CASSLGGAFNQPQHF. The CDR3 DNA reads TGTGCCAGCAGTCTCGGGGGGGCCTTCAATCAGCCCCAGCATTTT. The entire variable domain, with the rest obtained from reference TRBV28 and TRBJ1-5, is as follows: DVKVTQSSRYLVKRTGEKVFLECVQDMDHENMFWYRQDPGLGLRLIYFSYDVKMKEKGDIPEGYSVSREKKERFSLILESASTNQTSMYLCASSLGGAFNQPQHFGDGTRLSIL.

This clone has a single count. The rearrangement links TRBV6-2 or TRBV6-3 to TRBJ2-4; 7 bases map to TRBD1. The V gene's germline CDR1 is MNHEY and CDR2 SVGEGT. The CDR3 runs to 15 residues. Losses at the gene ends were 5 bases for V and 2 bases for J; bases not matched to a gene: 6. The CDR3 protein is CASSNPTGPKNIQYF. CDR3 in DNA: TGTGCCAGCAGTAACCCGACAGGGCCCAAAAACATTCAGTACTTC.

This clone was seen a few times. The chain joins TRBV9 to TRBJ2-3, with a tentative D call TRBD2 (5 bases). V was trimmed by 4 bases and J by 0 bases, leaving 9 bases between them. The CDR3 runs 14 residues. Germline V gene lookup returns CDR1 SGDLS and CDR2 YYNGEE. CDR3 DNA: TGTGCCAGCAGCTTTGGCGGGAGCACAGATACGCAGTATTTT. This gives the protein CASSFGGSTDTQYF.

This sequence joins TRBV7-2 and TRBJ2-3; tentative D call: TRBD2 (5 bases). This CDR3 region has 14 residues. Trimming pared 5 bases from V and 8 bases from J, leaving 17 bases between. Per germline, CDR1 SGHTA and CDR2 FQGNSA. For the CDR3, the DNA is TGTGCCAGCAGCACCTCCCCCCCGAGCGGTACGCAGTATTTT. Translation: CASSTSPPSGTQYF.

The chain joins TRBV19 to TRBJ2-1; D might be TRBD2 (5 bases). Per germline, CDR1 LNHDA and CDR2 SQIVND (reference sequence). The CDR3 sequence is 14 residues long. With 0 bases removed from V and 3 bases from J, the gap between germline ends came to 6 bases. The CDR3 loop reads CASSIDRDYNEQFF. The CDR3 DNA is TGTGCCAGTAGTATAGATCGGGACTACAATGAGCAGTTCTTC.

This chain joins TRBV27 and TRBJ1-1; possibly TRBD1 for D (6 bases). Looked up from germline, CDR1 is MNHEY and CDR2 is SMNVEV (reference sequence). The CDR3 sequence is 13 residues long. V lost 7 bases and J 6 bases, leaving 15 bases between the germline ends. The CDR3 DNA reads TGTGCCAGCACCGGGCAGGGGCGATCTGAAGCTTTCTTT. This encodes CASTGQGRSEAFF.

This clone was observed once. The rearrangement joins TRBV5-4 to TRBJ2-5; 7 positions agree with TRBD1. The CDR3 consists of 13 residues. CDR1 is SGHNT and CDR2 is YYREEE in the germline V gene (reference sequence). J gave up 4 bases and V 4 bases, and 4 bases lay outside the gene matches. CDR3: CASSATGAETQYF. The CDR3 bases are TGTGCCAGCAGCGCTACAGGGGCAGAGACCCAGTACTTC.

The chain is built from TRBV2 and TRBJ1-2; 7 nucleotides align to TRBD1. CDR3 length: 14 amino acids. After removal of 1 base from V and 7 bases from J, the junction contained 6 bases not matched to a gene. CDR1 and CDR2 from the germline V gene are SNHLY and FYNNEI. The CDR3 region is CASSEEGAVGGYTF. The CDR3 region has the DNA TGTGCCAGCAGTGAAGAGGGGGCAGTGGGTGGCTACACCTTC.

This clone was seen only once. The V call is TRBV6-2 or TRBV6-3, the J call TRBJ2-7; possibly TRBD1 for D (5 bases). CDR1 MNHEY and CDR2 SVGEGT come from the germline V gene. This CDR3 has 12 residues. V was shortened by 6 bases and J by 4 bases, with 10 bases between the two germline ends. The CDR3, as DNA: TGTGCCAGCAGCTTGACAGTGTACGAGCAGTACTTC. It is translated as CASSLTVYEQYF.

The chain employs TRBV30 and TRBJ2-7, with 11 bases fitting TRBD2. Looked up from germline, CDR1 is GTSNPN and CDR2 is SVGIG (reference sequence). The CDR3 has 13 residues. Trimming removed 4 bases from V and 6 bases from J; junction bases left unmatched: 5. The CDR3 reads CAWIALAGVEQYF. The CDR3 nucleotides are TGTGCCTGGATCGCACTAGCGGGAGTCGAGCAGTACTTC.

The V gene is TRBV6-2 or TRBV6-3, the J gene TRBJ2-5, with 8 bases fitting TRBD2. The V gene end was trimmed by 9 bases and the J gene end by 0 bases; junction bases not matched to a gene: 3. Per the germline V gene, CDR1 is MNHEY and CDR2 is SVGEGT. This CDR3 spans 13 amino acids. CDR3 sequence: CARSGRDQETQYF. CDR3 bases: TGTGCCAGAAGCGGGAGAGACCAAGAGACCCAGTACTTC.

The CDR3 DNA follows: TGTGCCACCAGTGAACTGGACAGATCCCATGGCTACACCTTC. Its translation is CATSELDRSHGYTF. V usage is TRBV24-1 and J usage is TRBJ1-2, with D possibly matching TRBD1 (6 bases). Germline CDR1 KGHDR, CDR2 SFDVKD. There are 14 residues in the CDR3. Trimming removed 4 bases from V and 6 bases from J, with 14 bases in between.

V gene TRBV4-3 combines with J gene TRBJ2-5, with D perhaps matching TRBD2 (6 bases). The CDR3 runs to 16 residues. V shed 4 bases and J shed 4 bases, with 19 bases lying between them. Germline assignment: CDR1 LGHNA and CDR2 YSLEER. The CDR3 here is CASSLMPQGGGETQYF. The DNA of the CDR3 is TGCGCCAGCAGCCTAATGCCCCAGGGAGGAGGAGAGACCCAGTACTTC.

Only one count was recorded for this clone. This sample also contains other DNA sequences that code for the same CDR3. The chain carries TRBV5-4 and TRBJ2-5; a possible D gene is TRBD1 (5 bases). Germline loops: CDR1 SGHNT, CDR2 YYREEE (reference sequence). Trimming stripped 2 bases from V and 6 bases from J, with 14 bases between. CDR3 length equals 14 residues. The CDR3 sequence: CASSFGHFGQTQYF. The CDR3 DNA sequence: TGTGCCAGCAGCTTCGGACATTTCGGTCAGACCCAGTACTTC.

The chain links TRBV19 to TRBJ2-5; TRBD1 matches at 7 bases. CDR1 is LNHDA and CDR2 is SQIVND in the germline V gene (reference sequence). CDR3 length: 14 residues. The V and J ends lost 7 bases and 1 base, in that order; junction bases with no gene match: 6. As DNA, the CDR3 is TGTGCCAGTAACAGAGGGACAGCCCAAGAGACCCAGTACTTC. This translates into CASNRGTAQETQYF.